The clone carrying this T cell receptor beta chain was seen only a few times. Its antigen remains unknown. V dropped 6 bases and J dropped 3; count of bases not matched to a gene: 11. CDR3 size: 16 residues. The germline CDR1 and CDR2 sequences are SNHLY and FYNNEI. This sample is part of a study of cytomegalovirus exposure and HLA in healthy donors. Study in general: When 398 donors were genotyped, 81% of them were found to fall in the Caucasian-associated ancestry cluster.

General study findings and limits: Later work found that TCR association rates differed between HLA loci; DRB1 had the most and HLA-C the fewest. Overall, approximately 150 TCR beta chains were annotated as cytomegalovirus-associated.

At collection, donors were nominally healthy, but unrecorded immune exposures were probable. The PCR employed 60 Vbeta primers together with 13 Jbeta primers. The data were produced by immunoSEQ multiplex PCR, yet TCRdb's version contains in-frame clones alone and is incomplete. The profile shows around 150,000 clones, around 80% of them singletons. The sequenced sample was PBMCs. The receptor was isolated from a man aged 25-45 years in good health and CMV-seronegative. The J gene is TRBJ2-1, the V gene TRBV2; 7 bases map to TRBD1. CDR3 residues: CASSSGQTILYNEQFF. Written as DNA, the CDR3 is TGTGCCAGCAGCTCGGGACAGACAATCCTCTACAATGAGCAGTTCTTC.